These 22 T cell receptor beta chains were sequenced from one sample in a study of T cells in localized non-small cell lung cancer. Sequencing used immunoSEQ multiplex PCR; TCRdb keeps in-frame clones, though not all of them. The data contain 45,000 or so clones, over 75% of them singletons. The specimen comprised PBMCs, sampled before any cancer treatment. The receptors originated from a woman aged 35-75 years with stage II lung adenocarcinoma.

The table lists this clone with a count of one. The CDR3: CASTLGDRMDEQFF. Written as DNA, the CDR3 is TGTGCCAGCACCCTAGGGGATAGGATGGATGAGCAGTTCTTC. The chain uses TRBV13 and TRBJ2-1; TRBD1 is a possible D gene (5 bases). Trimming took off 7 bases at V and 8 bases at J, with 18 bases between the two ends. Germline V gene sequence: CDR1 PRHDT, CDR2 FYEKMQ (reference sequence). This CDR3 has 14 amino acids.

This clone was observed a single time. The V gene is TRBV9, the J gene TRBJ2-1; 11 bases line up with TRBD2. The CDR3 is 17 residues long. Germline assignment: CDR1 SGDLS and CDR2 YYNGEE. The trim removed 4 bases at V and 0 bases at J, leaving 6 bases unmatched. The CDR3 loop reads CASSSIAGGSSYNEQFF. The CDR3 nucleotides are TGTGCCAGCAGCTCCATAGCGGGAGGGAGCTCCTACAATGAGCAGTTCTTC. The full variable domain, completed using reference TRBV9 and TRBJ2-1, is DSGVTQTPKHLITATGQRVTLRCSPRSGDLSVYWYQQSLDQGLQFLIQYYNGEERAKGNILERFSAQQFPDLHSELNLSSLELGDSALYFCASSSIAGGSSYNEQFFGPGTRLTVL.

The chain has TRBV18 and TRBJ2-1; TRBD2 matches 8 bases. Trimming cost V 2 bases and J 4 bases; bases outside gene matches: 1. CDR3 length: 14 amino acids. CDR1 and CDR2 (germline): KGHSH, LQKENI. The chain's CDR3 is CASSPTSGYNEQFF. CDR3 bases: TGTGCCAGCTCACCAACTAGCGGTTACAATGAGCAGTTCTTC.

The J gene is TRBJ1-1, the V gene TRBV10-3; possibly TRBD1 for D (6 bases). This CDR3 spans 12 amino acids. CDR1 and CDR2 (germline): ENHRY, SYGVKD. V was pared by 8 bases and J by 2 bases, with 9 bases between. The CDR3 nucleotides read TGTGCCATCGGACAGATTAACACTGAAGCTTTCTTT. Protein sequence: CAIGQINTEAFF.

The chain's CDR3 is CASSLLTGYRTGELFF. CDR3 bases: TGCGCCAGCAGCTTGTTGACAGGGTATAGGACCGGGGAGCTGTTTTTT. This chain links TRBV5-1 with TRBJ2-2; 7 nucleotides match TRBD1. There are 16 residues in the CDR3. The junction had 8 bases not matched to a gene; V was cut back by 1 base and J by 5 bases. The germline CDR1 and CDR2 sequences are SGHRS and YFSETQ.

This clone was observed once. The rearrangement uses TRBV18 and TRBJ2-6; no definite D call. The germline V gene encodes CDR1 KGHSH and CDR2 LQKENI. V gave up 4 bases and J gave up 0 bases, with 13 bases separating them. This CDR3 is built from 17 residues. The CDR3 sequence is CASSQLDGSSGANVLTF. In DNA, the CDR3 is TGTGCCAGCTCACAATTGGACGGAAGCTCTGGGGCCAACGTCCTGACTTTC.

V is TRBV10-3 and J is TRBJ2-7; 12 bases agree with TRBD1. The trim removed 2 bases at V and 7 bases at J, leaving 6 bases unmatched. The CDR3 has 15 amino acids. Germline V gene sequence: CDR1 ENHRY, CDR2 SYGVKD. Written as DNA, the CDR3 is TGTGCCATCAGTGAGCCGGGACAGGGGGCAGAGGAGCAGTACTTC. It encodes CAISEPGQGAEEQYF.

The chain combines TRBV5-8 with TRBJ1-2; tentatively, D is TRBD1 (6 bases). This CDR3 has 13 residues. The germline V and J ends were trimmed by 0 bases and 7 bases, with 10 bases remaining between them. Germline-derived CDR1 and CDR2 are SGHTS and YDEGEE. The CDR3 DNA reads as TGTGCCAGCAGCTTGGACAGGGAGGGTGGCTACACCTTC. Its translation is CASSLDREGGYTF.

The rearrangement uses TRBV5-5 and TRBJ2-7; 8 bases are a match to TRBD2. The CDR3 spans 16 residues. In germline, CDR1 is SGHKS, CDR2 YYEKEE (reference sequence). With V trimmed by 4 bases and J by 6 bases, 15 bases remained unmatched. CDR3 nucleotides: TGTGCCAGCAGCCCCCAGCCCGGGAGGGAGGACGCCGAGCAGTACTTC. This codes for CASSPQPGREDAEQYF.

The sample holds one count of this clone. The rearrangement uses TRBV5-1 and TRBJ1-1; D is unclear. Germline V gene sequence: CDR1 SGHRS, CDR2 YFSETQ. The CDR3 extends over 15 amino acids. The V gene lost 0 bases and the J gene lost 0 bases, with 9 bases spanning the gap. In DNA, the CDR3 is TGCGCCAGCAGCTTGGTCGTGTCTATGAACACTGAAGCTTTCTTT. The encoded protein is CASSLVVSMNTEAFF.

The chain links TRBV28 to TRBJ1-4; a weak D match, TRBD1 (5 bases). There are 15 residues in the CDR3. Germline lookup yields CDR1 MDHEN and CDR2 SYDVKM. V lost 2 bases to trimming and J lost 6 bases, with 13 bases between them. CDR3 residues: CASSLRGTFDEKLFF. The CDR3 DNA follows: TGTGCCAGCAGTTTACGAGGGACTTTCGATGAAAAACTGTTTTTT.

The chain has TRBV14 and TRBJ2-1; 11 bases fit TRBD2. This CDR3 is built from 15 residues. With 4 bases clipped from V and 2 bases from J, the junction kept 1 base outside the gene matches. Per germline, CDR1 SGHDN and CDR2 FVKESK. CDR3 sequence: CASSLSGRAYNEQFF. In DNA, the CDR3 is TGTGCCAGCAGCCTTAGCGGGAGGGCCTACAATGAGCAGTTCTTC.

The gene calls are TRBV5-1 and TRBJ1-1; D perhaps matches TRBD1 (6 bases). V was pared by 4 bases and J by 6 bases, with 19 bases between. Germline-derived CDR1 and CDR2 are SGHRS and YFSETQ. The CDR3 has 15 residues. In DNA, the CDR3 is TGCGCCAGCAGCCCCCGGGACACCGTTAACGCTGAAGCTTTCTTT. Residues: CASSPRDTVNAEAFF.

The rearrangement links TRBV29-1 to TRBJ1-1; D not resolved. Germline V gives CDR1 SQVTM, CDR2 ANQGSEA. CDR3 size: 13 residues. Trimming pared 4 bases from V and 6 bases from J, leaving 15 bases between. The CDR3 sequence is CSVGKDMGSEAFF. DNA for the CDR3: TGCAGCGTTGGAAAGGATATGGGGTCTGAAGCTTTCTTT.

This clone was detected once. The chain uses TRBV28 and TRBJ2-1; D gene unclear. Germline V gene data show CDR1 as MDHEN and CDR2 as SYDVKM. Between the trimmed V and J ends, which lost 5 bases and 0 bases, there was a span of 14 bases. CDR3 size: 16 residues. CDR3 nucleotides: TGTGCCAGCAGTACCATAGCTGGTAACTCCTACAATGAGCAGTTCTTC. Protein product: CASSTIAGNSYNEQFF.

The chain employs TRBV7-2 and TRBJ2-7; the D is unclear. Trimming left V 5 bases short and J 7 bases short, with 12 bases between. Germline V CDR1 and CDR2: SGHTA, FQGNSA. The CDR3 loop spans 12 amino acids. CDR3 sequence (DNA): TGTGCCAGCAGCCTTCGGGTTGGGGAGCAGTACTTC. Translated: CASSLRVGEQYF. The variable domain in full, with the rest retrieved from reference TRBV7-2 and TRBJ2-7, is GAGVSQSPSNKVTEKGKDVELRCDPISGHTALYWYRQSLGQGLEFLIYFQGNSAPDKSGLPSDRFSAERTGGSVSTLTIQRTQQEDSAVYLCASSLRVGEQYFGPGTRLTVT.

The chain employs TRBV5-1 and TRBJ2-2; TRBD1 matches 9 bases. The CDR3 has 14 residues. Germline V gene data show CDR1 as SGHRS and CDR2 as YFSETQ. The V segment lost 7 bases and the J segment 4 bases; nucleotides outside the gene matches: 5. CDR3 sequence reads: CASSGTGLTGELFF. CDR3 coding DNA: TGCGCCAGCTCAGGGACAGGGCTCACCGGGGAGCTGTTTTTT.

This clone is a singleton in its sample. The chain uses TRBV5-6 and TRBJ2-5; D tentatively fits TRBD1 or TRBD2 (5 bases each). CDR3 size: 14 residues. V was trimmed by 4 bases and J by 1 base, leaving 11 bases between them. Germline assignment: CDR1 SGHDT and CDR2 YYEEEE. In DNA, the CDR3 is TGTGCCAGCAGCGATCGGGACCTCCAAGAGACCCAGTACTTC. It specifies CASSDRDLQETQYF.

This chain uses TRBV6-6 with TRBJ1-2; D is undetermined. Germline CDR1 is MNHNY and CDR2 is SVGAGI (reference sequence). The CDR3 is 13 amino acids. V was pared by 7 bases and J by 3 bases, with 12 bases between. CDR3 nucleotide sequence: TGTGCCAGCACCAGCGGTTTCGACTATGGCTACACCTTC. Translated: CASTSGFDYGYTF.

The rearrangement joins TRBV28 to TRBJ1-2; D possibly corresponds to TRBD1 (6 bases). The CDR3 spans 15 residues. The germline V gene has CDR1 MDHEN and CDR2 SYDVKM. Trimming cost V 4 bases and J 5 bases, with 17 bases left between them. CDR3 coding DNA: TGTGCCAGCAGTTCCAACCCAAACAGGGTATATGGCTACACCTTC. Protein: CASSSNPNRVYGYTF.

The V gene is TRBV6-1, the J gene TRBJ2-7, with a tentative D call TRBD2 (6 bases). V lost 4 bases to trimming and J lost 5 bases, with 15 bases between them. Germline values: CDR1 MNHNS, CDR2 SASEGT. The CDR3 contains 14 residues. The CDR3 loop is CASSVPVRGNEQYF. CDR3 DNA sequence: TGTGCCAGCAGTGTCCCGGTGCGGGGCAACGAGCAGTACTTC.

The DNA for the CDR3 is TGTGCCAGCAGCTCGAGACTAGCCCGGGAGACCCAGTACTTC. This codes for CASSSRLARETQYF. J is TRBJ2-5 and V is TRBV11-2; 7 bases map to TRBD2. The germline gives CDR1 SGHAT, CDR2 FQNNGV. This CDR3 is built from 14 residues. With 4 bases clipped from V and 5 bases from J, the junction kept 7 bases outside the gene matches.